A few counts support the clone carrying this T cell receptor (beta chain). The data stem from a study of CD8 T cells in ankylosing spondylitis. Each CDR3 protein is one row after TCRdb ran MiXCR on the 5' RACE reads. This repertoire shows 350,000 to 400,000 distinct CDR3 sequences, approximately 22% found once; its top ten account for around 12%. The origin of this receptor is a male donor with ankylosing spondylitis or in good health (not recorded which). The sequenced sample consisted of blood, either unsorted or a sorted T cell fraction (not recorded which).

DNA for the CDR3: TGTGCCAGCAGCCAAGATCTGGGACTAGTTTACGAGCAGTACTTC. Translation gives CASSQDLGLVYEQYF. The chain uses TRBV4-2 and TRBJ2-7; 8 bases are a match to TRBD2. The CDR3 runs to 15 residues. V lost 0 bases to trimming and J lost 4 bases; unmatched junction nucleotides: 5. Germline CDR1 reads LGHNA; CDR2 reads YNFKEQ.